This T cell receptor beta chain was identified during a study of monozygotic twins with inflammatory bowel disease. Notes on the study in general: Those with IBD had lower TCRbeta diversity (inverse Simpson) than their healthy co-twins did. Fewer clonotypes were shared with others by IBD patients than by healthy twins, especially with disease activity. It was not supported that a single strong signal or clonotype was associated with IBD.

This CDR3 has 14 amino acids. Germline V lookup: CDR1 SQVTM, CDR2 ANQGSEA. Each UMI harboured a 6-nucleotide sample barcode and was appended via template switching. After re-calling the 5' RACE reads, TCRdb lists one entry per CDR3 protein, DNA absent. The sample data list approximately 380,000 distinct CDR3 sequences. With regard to this clonotype: The antigen remains undetermined.

This clonotype originated in a human donor with ulcerative colitis or Crohn's disease, or a healthy co-twin of an affected twin (not recorded which). The sample comprised blood. This chain joins TRBV29-1 and TRBJ1-4; lacking DNA, the TRBD1 call made by TCRdb goes unchecked. CDR3 protein: CSVEDSGGNEKLFF.